The 10 T cell receptor beta chains presented below share a single source sample, sequenced in a study of response to subunit inactivated influenza vaccine. From the RT-PCR reads, TCRdb called clonotypes with MiXCR, one entry per CDR3 protein. The data hold around 530,000 distinct CDR3 sequences, with 10% to 15% observed a single time. The sample was PBMCs from blood, taken on the day of vaccination. These receptors were collected from a man aged 45-60 years who received an inactivated influenza vaccine.

This clonotype was seen at least ten times. This sequence joins TRBV6-5 and TRBJ2-2; 8 nucleotides line up with TRBD1. The J segment lost 4 bases and the V segment lost 4 bases, leaving 2 bases of the junction unmatched. Germline CDR1 MNHEY, CDR2 SVGAGI. This CDR3 is 14 amino acids long. The CDR3 spells CASSFTGGTGELFF. CDR3 DNA: TGTGCCAGCAGTTTTACAGGGGGCACCGGGGAGCTGTTTTTT.

This clonotype was observed a few times. The rearrangement links TRBV12-3 or TRBV12-4 to TRBJ2-1, with a tentative D call TRBD1 (5 bases). Trimming removed 3 bases from V and 5 bases from J, with 8 bases in between. CDR3 length equals 13 residues. The CDR3 spells CASSFGADNEQFF. In nucleotides, the CDR3 is TGTGCCAGCAGTTTTGGGGCAGACAATGAGCAGTTCTTC.

This clonotype was seen ten or more times. This chain's CDR3 is CASRWTGNTGELFF. In nucleotides, the CDR3 is TGTGCCAGCAGGTGGACAGGGAACACCGGGGAGCTGTTTTTT. The chain employs TRBV6-1 and TRBJ2-2, with TRBD1 identical over 7 bases. From germline, CDR1 is MNHNS and CDR2 SASEGT. The CDR3 totals 14 residues. Losses at the gene ends were 6 bases for V and 1 base for J; bases not matched to a gene: 2.

The gene calls are TRBV28 and TRBJ2-7, with a weak D call TRBD2 (6 bases). Germline assignment: CDR1 MDHEN and CDR2 SYDVKM. The V end lost 1 base, the J end lost 3 bases, and 10 bases lay between the germline ends. CDR3 length: 14 amino acids. Written as DNA, the CDR3 is TGTGCCAGCAGTTTATTGGAGGGAGGCTACGAGCAGTACTTC. Translating it yields CASSLLEGGYEQYF.

This clonotype was counted many times. As DNA, the CDR3 is TGTGCCAGCAGCTTAGGGGCTAGGGGTTATTCATCTGCTGGAAACACCATATATTTT. Translated: CASSLGARGYSSAGNTIYF. The rearrangement uses TRBV5-4 and TRBJ1-3; maybe TRBD1 (5 bases). V shed 2 bases and J shed 2 bases, with 23 bases lying between them. The CDR3 contains 19 residues. Germline V gene data show CDR1 as SGHNT and CDR2 as YYREEE (reference sequence).

This clonotype showed up just a few times. This chain uses TRBV20-1 with TRBJ2-4; weak D call: TRBD2 (6 bases). The V and J ends lost 4 bases and 3 bases respectively, with 13 bases between them. This CDR3 has 14 amino acids. The germline gives CDR1 DFQATT, CDR2 SNEGSKA (reference sequence). The CDR3 sequence is CSATWGDGKNIQYF. CDR3 sequence (DNA): TGCAGTGCTACCTGGGGGGACGGCAAAAACATTCAGTACTTC.

This clonotype has more than one count but fewer than ten. This chain connects TRBV7-2 to TRBJ2-1; the match to TRBD2 covers 7 bases. The germline V gene encodes CDR1 SGHTA and CDR2 FQGNSA. J was trimmed by 7 bases and V by 2 bases; bases with no gene match: 8. The length of the CDR3 is 15 residues. The CDR3 is CASSLYGLGINEQFF. The CDR3 DNA reads TGTGCCAGCAGCTTATATGGACTAGGGATAAATGAGCAGTTCTTC.

This clonotype was detected only once. The chain recombines TRBV14 with TRBJ2-7; D is ambiguous. This CDR3 spans 12 amino acids. Germline-derived CDR1 and CDR2 are SGHDN and FVKESK. Trimming left V 1 base short and J 9 bases short, with 10 bases between. The CDR3 coding sequence is TGTGCCAGCAGCCAAGTCAGGAGTGGGCAGTACTTC. This translates into CASSQVRSGQYF.

This clonotype has a count of ten or more. V is TRBV5-1 and J is TRBJ2-4; 9 bases are shared with TRBD1. CDR1 is SGHRS and CDR2 is YFSETQ in the germline V gene. This CDR3 is 14 amino acids long. V was clipped by 4 bases and J by 9 bases; unmatched bases: 8. This CDR3 reads CASSARQGGGIQYF. DNA for the CDR3: TGCGCCAGCAGCGCCCGACAGGGGGGCGGCATTCAGTACTTC.

This clonotype has only a few counts. The genes are TRBV7-9 and TRBJ2-3; TRBD1 might be the D (6 bases). Looked up from germline, CDR1 is SEHNR and CDR2 is FQNEAQ (reference sequence). CDR3 length: 14 residues. Trimming cost V 1 base and J 5 bases, with 10 bases left between them. The CDR3, as DNA: TGTGCCAGCAGCTTAGTGGGGGCAGGAGATACGCAGTATTTT. Its translation is CASSLVGAGDTQYF. Drawing the rest from reference TRBV7-9 and TRBJ2-3, the complete variable domain is DTGVSQNPRHKITKRGQNVTFRCDPISEHNRLYWYRQTLGQGPEFLTYFQNEAQLEKSRLLSDRFSAERPKGSFSTLEIQRTEQGDSAMYLCASSLVGAGDTQYFGPGTRLTVL.